This T cell receptor beta chain was observed in a study of monozygotic twins with inflammatory bowel disease. This CDR3 is built from 14 residues. CDR1 is SNHLY and CDR2 is FYNNEI in the germline V gene. With respect to this clonotype: Its cognate antigen is unknown.

Regarding the study as a whole: The data did not back a single strong IBD-associated clonotype or signal.

Whole blood served as the source of total RNA, and no T cell sorting took place. TCRdb processed the 5' RACE reads again and assigns one entry to each CDR3 protein, with no DNA. With around 380,000 distinct CDR3 sequences in the sample, the ten largest clones hold less than 2.5%. This chain links TRBV2 with TRBJ2-1; TCRdb picks TRBD2, but there is no DNA to check that call. The sequencing input was blood. The source of this sequence is a human donor with ulcerative colitis or Crohn's disease, or a healthy co-twin of an affected twin (not recorded which). The CDR3 reads CASSAREGYNEQFF.